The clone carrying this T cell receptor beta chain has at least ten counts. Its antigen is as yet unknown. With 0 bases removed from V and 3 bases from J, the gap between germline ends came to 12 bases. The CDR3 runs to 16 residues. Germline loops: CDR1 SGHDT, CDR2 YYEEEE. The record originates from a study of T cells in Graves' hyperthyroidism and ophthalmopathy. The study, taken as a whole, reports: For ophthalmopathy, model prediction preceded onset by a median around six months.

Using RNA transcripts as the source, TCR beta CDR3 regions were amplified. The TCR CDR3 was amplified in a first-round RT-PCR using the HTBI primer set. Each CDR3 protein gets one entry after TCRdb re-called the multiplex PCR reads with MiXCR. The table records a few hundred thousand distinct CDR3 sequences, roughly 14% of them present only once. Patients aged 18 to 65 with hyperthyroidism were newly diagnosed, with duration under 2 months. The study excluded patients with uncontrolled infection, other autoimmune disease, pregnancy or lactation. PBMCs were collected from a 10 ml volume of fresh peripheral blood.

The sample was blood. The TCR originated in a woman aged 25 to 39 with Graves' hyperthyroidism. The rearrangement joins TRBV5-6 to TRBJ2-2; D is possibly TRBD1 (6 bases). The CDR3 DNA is TGTGCCAGCAGCTTGGGCGACAGGAGATACACCGGGGAGCTGTTTTTT. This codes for CASSLGDRRYTGELFF.